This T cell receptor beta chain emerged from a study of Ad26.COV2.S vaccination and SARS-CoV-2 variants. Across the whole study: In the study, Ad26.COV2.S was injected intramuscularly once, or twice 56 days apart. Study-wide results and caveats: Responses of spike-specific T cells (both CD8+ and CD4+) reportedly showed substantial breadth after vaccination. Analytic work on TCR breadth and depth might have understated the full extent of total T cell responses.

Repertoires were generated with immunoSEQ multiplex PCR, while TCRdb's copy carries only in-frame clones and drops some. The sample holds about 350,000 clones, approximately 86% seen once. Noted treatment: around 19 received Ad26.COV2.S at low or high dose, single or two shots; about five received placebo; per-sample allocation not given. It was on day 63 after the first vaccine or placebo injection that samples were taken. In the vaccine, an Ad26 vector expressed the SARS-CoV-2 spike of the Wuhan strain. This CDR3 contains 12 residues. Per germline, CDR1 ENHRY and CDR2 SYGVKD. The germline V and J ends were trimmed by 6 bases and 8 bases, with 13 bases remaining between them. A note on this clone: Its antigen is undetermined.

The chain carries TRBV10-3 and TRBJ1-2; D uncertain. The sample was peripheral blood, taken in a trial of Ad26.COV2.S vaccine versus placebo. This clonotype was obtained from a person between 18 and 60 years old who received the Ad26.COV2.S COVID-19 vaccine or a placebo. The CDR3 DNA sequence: TGTGCCATCAGCGACCGGGATGGGGGCTACACCTTC. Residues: CAISDRDGGYTF.